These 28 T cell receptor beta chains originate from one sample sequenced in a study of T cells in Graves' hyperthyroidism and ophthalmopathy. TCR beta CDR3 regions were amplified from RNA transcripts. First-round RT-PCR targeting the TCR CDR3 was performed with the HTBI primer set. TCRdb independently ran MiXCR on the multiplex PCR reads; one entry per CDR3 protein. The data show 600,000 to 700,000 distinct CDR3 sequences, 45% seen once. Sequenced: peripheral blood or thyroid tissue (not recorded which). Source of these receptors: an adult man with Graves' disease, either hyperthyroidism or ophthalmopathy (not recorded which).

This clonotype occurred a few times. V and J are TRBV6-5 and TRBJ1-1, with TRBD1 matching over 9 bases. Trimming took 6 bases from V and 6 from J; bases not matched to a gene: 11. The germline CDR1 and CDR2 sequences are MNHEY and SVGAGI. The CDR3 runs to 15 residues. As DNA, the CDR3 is TGTGCCAGCAGAAGGGACAGGGAAGGCGGCGCTGAAGCTTTCTTT. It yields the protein CASRRDREGGAEAFF.

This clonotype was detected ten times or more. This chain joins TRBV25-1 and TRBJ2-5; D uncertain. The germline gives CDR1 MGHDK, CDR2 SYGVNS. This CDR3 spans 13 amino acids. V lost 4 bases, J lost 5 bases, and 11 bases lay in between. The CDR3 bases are TGTGCCAGCAGTGGCCCGCTGGGGGAGACCCAGTACTTC. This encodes CASSGPLGETQYF.

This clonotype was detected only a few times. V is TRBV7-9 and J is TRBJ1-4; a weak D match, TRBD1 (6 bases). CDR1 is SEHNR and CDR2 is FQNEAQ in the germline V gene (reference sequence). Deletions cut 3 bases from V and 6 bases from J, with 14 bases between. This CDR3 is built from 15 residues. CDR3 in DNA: TGTGCCAGCAGCTTTCAACAGGGAGGGGATGAAAAACTGTTTTTT. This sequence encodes CASSFQQGGDEKLFF. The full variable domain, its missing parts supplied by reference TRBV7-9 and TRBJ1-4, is DTGVSQNPRHKITKRGQNVTFRCDPISEHNRLYWYRQTLGQGPEFLTYFQNEAQLEKSRLLSDRFSAERPKGSFSTLEIQRTEQGDSAMYLCASSFQQGGDEKLFFGSGTQLSVL.

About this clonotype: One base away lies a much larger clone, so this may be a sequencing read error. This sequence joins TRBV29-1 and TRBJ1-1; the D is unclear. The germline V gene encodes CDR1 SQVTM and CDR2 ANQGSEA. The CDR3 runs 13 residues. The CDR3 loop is CSGTREWNTEALF. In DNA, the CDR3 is TGCAGCGGGACCCGGGAGTGGAACACTGAAGCTCTCTTT.

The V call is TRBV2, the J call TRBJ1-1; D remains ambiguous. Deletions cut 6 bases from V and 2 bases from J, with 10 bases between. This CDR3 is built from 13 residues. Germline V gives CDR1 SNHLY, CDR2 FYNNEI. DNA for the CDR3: TGTGCCAGCAGCCAAACTTATAACACTGAAGCTTTCTTT. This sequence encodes CASSQTYNTEAFF.

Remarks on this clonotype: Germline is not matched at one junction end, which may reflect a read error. This CDR3 reads CASSQTGGSGEQYF. CDR3 nucleotides: TGCGCCAGCAGCCAGACAGGGGGATCGGGGGAGCAGTACTTC. The V and J genes are TRBV2 and TRBJ2-7, with 9 bases fitting TRBD1. This CDR3 has 14 residues. Germline CDR1 and CDR2: SNHLY and FYNNEI.

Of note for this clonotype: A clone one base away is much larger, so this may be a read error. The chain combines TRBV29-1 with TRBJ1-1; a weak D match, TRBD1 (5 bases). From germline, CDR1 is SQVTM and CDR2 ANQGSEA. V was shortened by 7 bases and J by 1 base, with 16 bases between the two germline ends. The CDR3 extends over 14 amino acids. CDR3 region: CSAGLGTRNTEAFF. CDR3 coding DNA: TGCAGCGCTGGATTAGGGACCCGGAACACTGAAGCTTTCTTT.

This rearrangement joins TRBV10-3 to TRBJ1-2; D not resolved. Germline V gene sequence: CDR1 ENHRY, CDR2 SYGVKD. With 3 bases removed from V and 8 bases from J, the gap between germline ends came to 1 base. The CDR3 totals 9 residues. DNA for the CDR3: TGTGCCATCAGTGACGGCTACACCTTC. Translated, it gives CAISDGYTF.

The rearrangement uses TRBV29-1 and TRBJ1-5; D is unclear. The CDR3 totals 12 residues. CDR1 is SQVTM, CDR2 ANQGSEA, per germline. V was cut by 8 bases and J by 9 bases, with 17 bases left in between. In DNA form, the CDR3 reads TGCAGCCAAATCCAGGACCAACCGCCCCAGCATTTT. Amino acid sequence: CSQIQDQPPQHF. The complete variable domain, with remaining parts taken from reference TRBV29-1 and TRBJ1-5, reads SAVISQKPSRDICQRGTSLTIQCQVDSQVTMMFWYRQQPGQSLTLIATANQGSEATYESGFVIDKFPISRPNLTFSTLTVSNMSPEDSSIYLCSQIQDQPPQHFGDGTRLSIL.

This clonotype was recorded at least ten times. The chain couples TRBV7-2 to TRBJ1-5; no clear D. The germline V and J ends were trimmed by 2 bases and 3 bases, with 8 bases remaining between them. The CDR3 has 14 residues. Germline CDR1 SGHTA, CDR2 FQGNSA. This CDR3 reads CASSLPGNNQPQHF. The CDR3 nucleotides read TGTGCCAGCAGCTTACCGGGAAACAATCAGCCCCAGCATTTT.

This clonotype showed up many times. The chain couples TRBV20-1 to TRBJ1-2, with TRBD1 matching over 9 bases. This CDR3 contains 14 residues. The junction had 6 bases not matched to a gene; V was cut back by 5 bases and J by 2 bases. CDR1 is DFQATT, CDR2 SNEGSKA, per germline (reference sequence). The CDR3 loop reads CSAPRTGANYGYTF. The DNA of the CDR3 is TGCAGTGCTCCTCGGACAGGGGCAAACTATGGCTACACCTTC.

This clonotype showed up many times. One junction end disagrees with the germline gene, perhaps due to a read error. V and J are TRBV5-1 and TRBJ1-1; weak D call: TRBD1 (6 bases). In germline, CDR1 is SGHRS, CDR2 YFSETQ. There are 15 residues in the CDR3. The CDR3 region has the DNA TGTGCCAGCAGCTTGGAAGGGGGGAGAAACACTGAAGCTTTCTTT. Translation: CASSLEGGRNTEAFF.

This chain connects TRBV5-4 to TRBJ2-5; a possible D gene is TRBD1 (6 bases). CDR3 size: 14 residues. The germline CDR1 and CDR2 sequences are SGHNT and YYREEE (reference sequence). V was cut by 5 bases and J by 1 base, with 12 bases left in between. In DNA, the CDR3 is TGTGCCAGCAGTGGGAGACAGGCCCAAGAGACCCAGTACTTC. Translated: CASSGRQAQETQYF. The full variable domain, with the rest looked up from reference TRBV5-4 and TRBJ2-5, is ETGVTQSPTHLIKTRGQQVTLRCSSQSGHNTVSWYQQALGQGPQFIFQYYREEENGRGNFPPRFSGLQFPNYSSELNVNALELDDSALYLCASSGRQAQETQYFGPGTRLLVL.

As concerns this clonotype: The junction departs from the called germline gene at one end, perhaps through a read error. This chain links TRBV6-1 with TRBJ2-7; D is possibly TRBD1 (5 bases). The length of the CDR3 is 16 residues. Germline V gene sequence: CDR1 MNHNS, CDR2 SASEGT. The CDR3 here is CASSQAPGSPYYEQYF. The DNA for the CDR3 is TGTGCCAGCAGTCAAGCCCCAGGGTCTCCGTACTACGAGCAGTACTTC.

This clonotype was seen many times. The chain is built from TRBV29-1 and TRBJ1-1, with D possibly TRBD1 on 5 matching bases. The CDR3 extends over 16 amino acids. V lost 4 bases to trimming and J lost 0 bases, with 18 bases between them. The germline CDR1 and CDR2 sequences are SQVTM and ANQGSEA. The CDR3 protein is CSVGGNRDPLNTEAFF. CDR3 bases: TGCAGCGTTGGGGGGAACCGGGACCCCCTGAACACTGAAGCTTTCTTT.

The CDR3 DNA sequence: TGCGCCAGCAGTGAGTCGACCAGGGAGCAGTACTTC. This encodes CASSESTREQYF. The gene calls are TRBV10-1 and TRBJ2-7, with D hard to call. Deletions cut 0 bases from V and 7 bases from J, with 7 bases between. CDR1 is WNHNN, CDR2 SYGVQD, per germline (reference sequence). The CDR3 has 12 residues.

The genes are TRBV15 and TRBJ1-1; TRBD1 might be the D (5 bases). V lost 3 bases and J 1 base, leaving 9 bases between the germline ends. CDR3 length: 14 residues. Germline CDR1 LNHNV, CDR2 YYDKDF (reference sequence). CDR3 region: CATSSADRNTEAFF. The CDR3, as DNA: TGTGCCACCAGCAGCGCCGACAGGAACACTGAAGCTTTCTTT.

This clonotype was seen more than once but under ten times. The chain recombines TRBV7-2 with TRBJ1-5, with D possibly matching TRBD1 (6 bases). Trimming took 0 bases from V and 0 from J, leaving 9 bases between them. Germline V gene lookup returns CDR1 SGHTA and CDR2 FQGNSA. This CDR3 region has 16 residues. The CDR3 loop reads CASSLAGQYSNQPQHF. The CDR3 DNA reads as TGTGCCAGCAGCTTAGCCGGACAGTATAGCAATCAGCCCCAGCATTTT. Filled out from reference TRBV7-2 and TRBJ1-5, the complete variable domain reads GAGVSQSPSNKVTEKGKDVELRCDPISGHTALYWYRQSLGQGLEFLIYFQGNSAPDKSGLPSDRFSAERTGGSVSTLTIQRTQQEDSAVYLCASSLAGQYSNQPQHFGDGTRLSIL.

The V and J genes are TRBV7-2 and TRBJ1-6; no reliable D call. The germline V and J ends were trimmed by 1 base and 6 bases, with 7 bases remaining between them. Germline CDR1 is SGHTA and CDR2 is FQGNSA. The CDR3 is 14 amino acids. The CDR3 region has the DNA TGTGCCAGCAGCTTAGGGGCTTTTAATTCACCCCTCCACTTT. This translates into CASSLGAFNSPLHF.

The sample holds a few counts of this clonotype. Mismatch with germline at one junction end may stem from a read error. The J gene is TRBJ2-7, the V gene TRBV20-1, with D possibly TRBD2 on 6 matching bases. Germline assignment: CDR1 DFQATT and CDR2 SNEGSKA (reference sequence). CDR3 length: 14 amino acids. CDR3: CSARWGGITYEQHF. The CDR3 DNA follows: TGCAGTGCTAGATGGGGAGGCATAACCTACGAGCAGCACTTC.

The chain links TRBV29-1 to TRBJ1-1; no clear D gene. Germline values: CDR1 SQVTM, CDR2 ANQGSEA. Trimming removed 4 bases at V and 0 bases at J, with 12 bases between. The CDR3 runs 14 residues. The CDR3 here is CSVGGLRVNTEAFF. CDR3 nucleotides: TGCAGCGTTGGTGGACTTCGGGTGAACACTGAAGCTTTCTTT.

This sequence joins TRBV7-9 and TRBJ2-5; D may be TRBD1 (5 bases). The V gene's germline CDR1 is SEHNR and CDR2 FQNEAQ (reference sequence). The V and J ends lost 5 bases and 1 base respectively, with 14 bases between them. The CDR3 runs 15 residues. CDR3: CASSLRGQTQETQYF. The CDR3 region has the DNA TGTGCCAGCAGCCTAAGGGGCCAAACCCAAGAGACCCAGTACTTC.

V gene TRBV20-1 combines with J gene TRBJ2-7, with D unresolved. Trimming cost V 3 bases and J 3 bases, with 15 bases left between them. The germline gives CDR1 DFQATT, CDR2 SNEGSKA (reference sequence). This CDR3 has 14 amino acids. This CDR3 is CSARGSSVLYEQYF. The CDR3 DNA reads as TGCAGTGCTAGGGGGTCCAGTGTACTCTACGAGCAGTACTTC.

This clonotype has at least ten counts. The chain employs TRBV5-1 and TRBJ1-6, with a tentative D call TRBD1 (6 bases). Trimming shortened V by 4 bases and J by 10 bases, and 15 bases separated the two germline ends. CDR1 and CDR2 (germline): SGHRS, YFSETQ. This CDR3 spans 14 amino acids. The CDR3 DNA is TGCGCCAGCAGCGTACAGGGTGGTGGATCACCCCTCCACTTT. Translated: CASSVQGGGSPLHF.

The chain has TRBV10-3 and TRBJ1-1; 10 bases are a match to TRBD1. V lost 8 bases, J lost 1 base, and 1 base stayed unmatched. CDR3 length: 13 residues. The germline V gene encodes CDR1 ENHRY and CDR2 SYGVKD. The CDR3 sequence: CAIGDRGNTEAFF. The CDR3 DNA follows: TGTGCCATCGGGGACAGGGGGAACACTGAAGCTTTCTTT.

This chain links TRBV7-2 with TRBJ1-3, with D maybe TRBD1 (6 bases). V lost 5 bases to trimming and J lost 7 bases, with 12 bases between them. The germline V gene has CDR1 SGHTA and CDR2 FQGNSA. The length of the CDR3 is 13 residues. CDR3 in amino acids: CASSRDRLNTIYF. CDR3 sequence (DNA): TGTGCCAGCAGCCGCGACAGGCTGAACACCATATATTTT.

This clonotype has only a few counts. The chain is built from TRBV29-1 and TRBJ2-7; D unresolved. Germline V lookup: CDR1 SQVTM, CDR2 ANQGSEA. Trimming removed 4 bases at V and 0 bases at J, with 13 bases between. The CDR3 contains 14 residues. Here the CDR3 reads CSVAPIQSSYEQYF. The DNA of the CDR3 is TGCAGCGTTGCTCCTATCCAGAGCTCCTACGAGCAGTACTTC.

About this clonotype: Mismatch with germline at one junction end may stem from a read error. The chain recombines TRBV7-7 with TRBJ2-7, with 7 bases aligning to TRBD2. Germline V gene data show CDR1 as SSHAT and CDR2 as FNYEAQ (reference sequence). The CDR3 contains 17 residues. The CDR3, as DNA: TGTGCTAGCAGCTTGCGGGACCGGGCGGGGGAATCCTACGAGCAGTACTTC. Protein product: CASSLRDRAGESYEQYF.